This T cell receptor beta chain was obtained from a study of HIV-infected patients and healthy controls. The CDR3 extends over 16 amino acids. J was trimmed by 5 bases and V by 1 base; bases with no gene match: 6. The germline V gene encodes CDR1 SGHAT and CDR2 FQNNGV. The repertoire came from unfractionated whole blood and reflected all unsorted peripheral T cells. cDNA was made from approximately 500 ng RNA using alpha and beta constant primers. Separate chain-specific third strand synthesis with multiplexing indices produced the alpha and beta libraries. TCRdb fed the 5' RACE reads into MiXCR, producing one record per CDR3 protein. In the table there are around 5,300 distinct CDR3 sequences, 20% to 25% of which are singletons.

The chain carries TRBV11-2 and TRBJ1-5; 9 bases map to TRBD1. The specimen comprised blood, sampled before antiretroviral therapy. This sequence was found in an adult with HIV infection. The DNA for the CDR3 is TGTGCCAGCAGCTTAGGGTCGACAGGGGGGGATCAGCCCCAGCATTTT. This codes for CASSLGSTGGDQPQHF.